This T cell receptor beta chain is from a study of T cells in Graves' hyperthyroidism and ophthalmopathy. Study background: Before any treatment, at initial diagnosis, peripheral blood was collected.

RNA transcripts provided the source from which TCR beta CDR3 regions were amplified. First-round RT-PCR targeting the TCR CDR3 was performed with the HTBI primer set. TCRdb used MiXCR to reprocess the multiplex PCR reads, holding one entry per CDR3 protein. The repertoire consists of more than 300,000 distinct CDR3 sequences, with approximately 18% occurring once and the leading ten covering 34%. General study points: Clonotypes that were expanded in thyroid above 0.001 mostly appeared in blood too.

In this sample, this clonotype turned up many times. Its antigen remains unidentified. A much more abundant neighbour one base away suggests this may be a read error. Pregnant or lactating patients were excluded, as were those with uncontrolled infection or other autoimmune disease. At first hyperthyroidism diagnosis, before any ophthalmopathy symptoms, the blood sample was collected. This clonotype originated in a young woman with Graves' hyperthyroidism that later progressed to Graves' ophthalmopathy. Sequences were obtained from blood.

The CDR3 DNA is TGTGTCAGCAGCTTAGTAGTGACCGGGGGAGGCTACACCTTC. Translating gives CVSSLVVTGGGYTF. The genes are TRBV7-8 and TRBJ1-2; TRBD1 is a possible D gene (5 bases). This CDR3 has 14 amino acids. The germline V gene encodes CDR1 SGHVS and CDR2 FQNEAQ.